This T cell receptor beta chain was observed in a study of blood T cell repertoires in COVID-19. Authors' methods: By means of reference gene primer amplification, nucleated cell counts were estimated. The method was immunoSEQ multiplex PCR; TCRdb's version includes in-frame clones alone and lacks a portion of them. V, J and clone size derive from that table, while D and trimming were established from the DNA sequence. The sample lists 150,000 to 200,000 clones, about nine tenths seen once, with around 7% in the top ten. V was trimmed by 1 base and J by 7 bases, leaving 17 bases between them. This CDR3 contains 16 residues. CDR1 SGHRS and CDR2 YFSETQ come from the germline V gene.

J is TRBJ1-4 and V is TRBV5-1; D is uncertain. Sequencing was carried out using peripheral blood. The sequence was obtained from a man aged 40-49 years with acute or convalescent COVID-19. CDR3: CASSLSERRPGEKLFF. The CDR3 DNA follows: TGCGCCAGCAGCTTGTCCGAGCGGAGGCCTGGTGAAAAACTGTTTTTT.